The source of this T cell receptor (beta chain) is a study of identical twins. J gave up 5 bases and V 0 bases, and 9 bases lay outside the gene matches. Germline-derived CDR1 and CDR2 are LNHNV and YYDKDF (reference sequence). This CDR3 region has 17 residues. Study-level points and caveats: Models came in too low on out-of-frame TCR alpha sharing in monozygotic twins. Abundant cord blood beta clonotypes carried fewer insertions; memory repertoires showed none.

This clonotype was picked up a small number of times. Antigen specificity is unknown. From the 5' RACE reads, TCRdb called clonotypes with MiXCR, one entry per CDR3 protein. The profile shows approximately 1.8 million distinct CDR3 sequences, roughly 35% of them singletons. The chain joins TRBV15 to TRBJ1-2; the match to TRBD1 covers 10 bases. The clonotype originates from a newborn girl in good health. Sequencing was performed on cord blood. The DNA for the CDR3 is TGTGCCACCAGCAGAGATTCGAAGGGGACAGGGGTTTATGGCTACACCTTC. This encodes CATSRDSKGTGVYGYTF.